One and the same sample provided the 14 T cell receptor beta chains below, sequenced in a study of cytomegalovirus exposure and HLA in healthy donors. 60 Vbeta and 13 Jbeta primers were used in PCR. Assay: immunoSEQ multiplex PCR; the TCRdb copy retains only in-frame clones and omits some. The sample comprises around 70,000 clones, about four fifths of which are singletons, and roughly 8.9% rests with the top ten. The sequenced sample consisted of PBMCs. These receptors all come from a woman aged 40 to 50 in good health and CMV-seropositive.

The chain has TRBV7-2 and TRBJ1-1, with 10 bases aligning to TRBD1. There are 17 residues in the CDR3. Unmatched junction bases numbered 11, after V lost 4 bases and J lost 3 bases. From germline, CDR1 is SGHTA and CDR2 FQGNSA. The CDR3 reads CASSSRQGAFGYTEAFF. In nucleotides, the CDR3 is TGTGCCAGCAGCTCGAGACAGGGGGCTTTTGGTTACACTGAAGCTTTCTTT.

The rearrangement joins TRBV4-1 to TRBJ1-4, with D possibly TRBD1 on 5 matching bases. Germline CDR1 reads MGHRA; CDR2 reads YSYEKL. This CDR3 is 14 amino acids long. V was shortened by 0 bases and J by 7 bases, with 9 bases between the two germline ends. This chain's CDR3 is CASSQEGRSEKLFF. In nucleotides, the CDR3 is TGCGCCAGCAGCCAAGAGGGGCGGAGTGAAAAACTGTTTTTT.

This clone was counted a few times. The chain has TRBV28 and TRBJ2-7, with 7 positions matching TRBD1. The CDR3 sequence is 15 residues long. Germline V gene data show CDR1 as MDHEN and CDR2 as SYDVKM. Trimming at V came to 4 bases and at J to 7 bases, leaving 13 bases not matched to a gene. In nucleotides, the CDR3 is TGTGCCAGCAGTTCCTACTCGACTCTCAGGGGGGAGCAGTACTTC. This encodes CASSSYSTLRGEQYF. The variable domain in full, with the rest retrieved from reference TRBV28 and TRBJ2-7, is DVKVTQSSRYLVKRTGEKVFLECVQDMDHENMFWYRQDPGLGLRLIYFSYDVKMKEKGDIPEGYSVSREKKERFSLILESASTNQTSMYLCASSSYSTLRGEQYFGPGTRLTVT.

The rearrangement uses TRBV7-9 and TRBJ2-3, with a weak D call TRBD1 (5 bases). This CDR3 has 16 residues. The germline CDR1 and CDR2 sequences are SEHNR and FQNEAQ (reference sequence). Trimming cost V 6 bases and J 0 bases, with 16 bases left between them. The CDR3 nucleotides read TGTGCCAGCAGAAAAAGCAGGGTTCCTAGCACAGATACGCAGTATTTT. Protein: CASRKSRVPSTDTQYF.

V gene TRBV4-3 combines with J gene TRBJ1-2; 12 bases are a match to TRBD1. The CDR3 loop spans 14 amino acids. J lost 7 bases, V lost 5 bases, and 5 bases had no gene match. Germline CDR1 is LGHNA and CDR2 is YSLEER. CDR3 amino acids: CASSEGQGAFGYTF. The CDR3 DNA sequence: TGCGCCAGCAGCGAGGGACAGGGGGCTTTTGGCTACACCTTC.

The gene calls are TRBV6-1 and TRBJ2-7, with a tentative D call TRBD2 (5 bases). The CDR3 consists of 14 residues. V gave up 10 bases and J gave up 2 bases, with 18 bases separating them. Per the germline V gene, CDR1 is MNHNS and CDR2 is SASEGT. The CDR3 coding sequence is TGTGCCACCAGACGTACGGACGGGGCCTACGAGCAGTACTTC. Its translation: CATRRTDGAYEQYF.

The CDR3 spells CASSLGVASSYNEQFF. CDR3 bases: TGTGCCAGCAGCTTGGGGGTAGCTAGCTCCTACAATGAGCAGTTCTTC. This rearrangement joins TRBV5-4 to TRBJ2-1; D remains ambiguous. This CDR3 has 16 amino acids. V lost 0 bases to trimming and J lost 0 bases, with 10 bases between them. Looked up from germline, CDR1 is SGHNT and CDR2 is YYREEE (reference sequence).

The chain joins TRBV27 to TRBJ2-2, with TRBD1 identical over 8 bases. J gave up 7 bases and V 5 bases, and 9 bases lay outside the gene matches. Germline loops: CDR1 MNHEY, CDR2 SMNVEV (reference sequence). CDR3 length: 15 residues. The CDR3 nucleotides read TGTGCCAGCAGTCGGACAGGGAATAAAGGCGGGGAGCTGTTTTTT. This encodes CASSRTGNKGGELFF.

This clone was detected only a few times. This rearrangement joins TRBV7-8 to TRBJ2-7; D not certain. Per germline, CDR1 SGHVS and CDR2 FQNEAQ. This CDR3 contains 14 residues. V shed 2 bases and J shed 0 bases, with 8 bases lying between them. CDR3 nucleotide sequence: TGTGCCAGCAGCTTAACAGAAATCTCCTACGAGCAGTACTTC. Translation: CASSLTEISYEQYF.

V and J are TRBV7-6 and TRBJ1-1, with D perhaps TRBD1 (5 bases). Germline V lookup: CDR1 SGHVS, CDR2 FNYEAQ. V was clipped by 1 base and J by 4 bases, with 16 bases between them. The CDR3 runs 16 residues. The CDR3, as DNA: TGTGCCAGCAGCTTAGGACCTGGAGGGGTGGGCACTGAAGCTTTCTTT. Translated: CASSLGPGGVGTEAFF.

This sequence joins TRBV21-1 and TRBJ1-2; TRBD1, as called in the table, went unchecked against the DNA. TRBV21-1 is labeled a pseudogene. The CDR3 is made up of 15 amino acids. As DNA, the CDR3 is TGTGCCAGCAGCCCCTCTCCGGGACAAAGATATGGCTACACCTTC. It translates to CASSPSPGQRYGYTF.

A single count supports this clone. V gene TRBV2 combines with J gene TRBJ1-1; D ambiguous. The CDR3 sequence is 14 residues long. V shed 7 bases and J shed 1 base, with 13 bases lying between them. Looked up from germline, CDR1 is SNHLY and CDR2 is FYNNEI. This CDR3 reads CASTWEMGNTEAFF. The CDR3 coding sequence is TGTGCCAGCACGTGGGAGATGGGGAACACTGAAGCTTTCTTT.

The CDR3 loop is CASSLEVQFYGYTF. The CDR3 DNA reads as TGTGCCAGCAGCTTAGAAGTGCAGTTCTATGGCTACACCTTC. The V gene is TRBV7-9, the J gene TRBJ1-2; D call uncertain. Germline V CDR1 and CDR2: SEHNR, FQNEAQ (reference sequence). Between the trimmed V and J ends, which lost 1 base and 4 bases, there was a span of 10 bases. CDR3 length equals 14 residues.

This clone was found a few times. The rearrangement links TRBV5-4 to TRBJ2-7; D remains unclear. Trimming left V 3 bases short and J 2 bases short, with 15 bases between. Germline lookup yields CDR1 SGHNT and CDR2 YYREEE (reference sequence). The CDR3 has 15 amino acids. The CDR3 spells CASSSRGLSTYEQYF. CDR3 nucleotide sequence: TGTGCCAGCAGCTCTAGAGGCCTATCCACCTACGAGCAGTACTTC.